The sample holds a few counts of the clone carrying this TCR beta chain. What it binds is unknown. The data belong to a study of shared clonotypes between healthy human individuals. Healthy adults negative for HIV, lacking recent acute infections or vaccinations, served as donors. The donor cohort consisted entirely of Caucasian adults residing in Nashville, Tennessee. V was pared by 6 bases and J by 0 bases, with 8 bases between. This CDR3 is 14 amino acids long. Germline V gives CDR1 LNHNV, CDR2 YYDKDF (reference sequence). Study findings and constraints: Represented diversity, genetic and exposure-history alike, was limited by few donors.

For each subset, genomic DNA was distributed in equal portions over several immunoSEQ plates. Produced via immunoSEQ multiplex PCR; TCRdb's table is partial and in-frame only. Among around 500,000 clones listed, around 75% were seen once. The sequencing sample was made of PBMCs. The rearrangement joins TRBV15 to TRBJ2-2; D is unresolved. The clonotype comes from a woman aged 40 to 49 in good health. Some clones in this sample may be carry-over from other donors' samples. The CDR3 nucleotides are TGTGCCACCAGGACGCTGGCGAACACCGGGGAGCTGTTTTTT. Amino acid sequence: CATRTLANTGELFF.